Below, 28 T cell receptor beta chains from the same sample are listed, as sequenced in a study of T-cell memory formation after mild COVID-19 (dated by TCRdb to the early 2020s). Libraries were built with 5' RACE. TCRdb names Illumina NovaSeq 6000 as the instrument used. TCRdb reworked the public reads: Q25 trimming with fastp, MiXCR clone assembly, productive beta chains retained. Rows are unified per CDR3 protein, each entry keeping the most common DNA and genes. Recorded for this sample are 150,000 to 200,000 distinct CDR3 sequences; roughly 10% of them occurred a single time. In total, the top ten clones hold roughly 3.8% of the sample. Sample: PBMCs or a T cell subset sorted from them (not recorded which). The receptors were sampled from a man aged 18-30 years who had mild COVID-19 (a few samples of this study predate the infection). The sample titles of this study are shuffled in the database, so cell type and time point are left out; the donor was told from shared clones.

This clonotype turned up a few times. The chain uses TRBV15 and TRBJ2-6, with 7 bases that match TRBD1. J was trimmed by 2 bases and V by 0 bases; bases with no gene match: 13. Germline CDR1 LNHNV, CDR2 YYDKDF (reference sequence). The CDR3 is made up of 20 amino acids. In DNA form, the CDR3 reads TGTGCCACCAGCAGAGATGTAGCCCGGACAGGAAAAGCTGGGGCCAACGTCCTGACTTTC. It codes for CATSRDVARTGKAGANVLTF.

The gene calls are TRBV6-5 and TRBJ2-5, with 9 bases aligning to TRBD2. Germline values: CDR1 MNHEY, CDR2 SVGAGI. Losses at the gene ends were 8 bases for V and 5 bases for J; bases not matched to a gene: 6. This CDR3 contains 13 residues. The CDR3: CASLGLAGETQYF. The CDR3, as DNA: TGTGCCAGCCTGGGACTAGCCGGGGAGACCCAGTACTTC.

The chain uses TRBV7-9 and TRBJ1-5; TRBD1 might be the D (5 bases). Trimming cost V 0 bases and J 3 bases, with 12 bases left between them. The CDR3 loop spans 16 amino acids. Per the germline V gene, CDR1 is SEHNR and CDR2 is FQNEAQ (reference sequence). This chain's CDR3 is CASSLATGGYNQPQHF. The DNA for the CDR3 is TGTGCCAGCAGCTTAGCAACCGGGGGTTACAATCAGCCCCAGCATTTT.

This rearrangement joins TRBV5-6 to TRBJ2-5; 9 bases align to TRBD2. V was clipped by 0 bases and J by 3 bases; unmatched bases: 9. This CDR3 region has 17 residues. Germline CDR1 SGHDT, CDR2 YYEEEE. The DNA of the CDR3 is TGTGCCAGCAGCTTGGGGCCTGTAGCGGGGGCCGAAGAGACCCAGTACTTC. It codes for CASSLGPVAGAEETQYF. Full variable domain (outside the CDR3, taken from reference TRBV5-6 and TRBJ2-5): DAGVTQSPTHLIKTRGQQVTLRCSPKSGHDTVSWYQQALGQGPQFIFQYYEEEERQRGNFPDRFSGHQFPNYSSELNVNALLLGDSALYLCASSLGPVAGAEETQYFGPGTRLLVL.

This chain uses TRBV7-2 with TRBJ2-3; 8 bases are shared with TRBD2. Germline trimming cut 11 bases from V and 1 base from J; bases unmatched to any gene: 14. CDR1 is SGHTA, CDR2 FQGNSA, per germline. This CDR3 has 16 amino acids. CDR3 sequence: CASTRGPSGRTDTQYF. The DNA for the CDR3 is TGTGCCTCCACCCGGGGGCCTAGCGGGCGCACAGATACGCAGTATTTT. The full variable domain, in which reference TRBV7-2 and TRBJ2-3 provide the parts outside the CDR3, is GAGVSQSPSNKVTEKGKDVELRCDPISGHTALYWYRQSLGQGLEFLIYFQGNSAPDKSGLPSDRFSAERTGGSVSTLTIQRTQQEDSAVYLCASTRGPSGRTDTQYFGPGTRLTVL.

The chain combines TRBV7-2 with TRBJ2-1, with 9 bases aligning to TRBD2. CDR3 length equals 17 residues. V lost 1 base and J lost 9; bases outside the gene matches: 13. Germline V gives CDR1 SGHTA, CDR2 FQGNSA. The CDR3 here is CASSLVVLAGQSGEQFF. For the CDR3, the DNA is TGTGCCAGCAGCTTAGTTGTGCTAGCGGGGCAAAGTGGTGAGCAGTTCTTC.

The rearrangement joins TRBV3-1 to TRBJ1-1; D perhaps matches TRBD1 (6 bases). The ends were cut back, 5 bases at V and 5 bases at J, with 12 bases in the middle. Germline V CDR1 and CDR2: LGHDT, YNNKEL (reference sequence). This CDR3 is built from 13 residues. For the CDR3, the DNA is TGTGCCAGCAGCTCCGGGGGCCAAACTGAAGCTTTCTTT. This gives the protein CASSSGGQTEAFF.

The table lists this clonotype with a few counts. This chain uses TRBV5-1 with TRBJ1-5, with no clear D. The germline gives CDR1 SGHRS, CDR2 YFSETQ. V was cut by 5 bases and J by 6 bases, with 18 bases left in between. The CDR3 has 15 residues. The CDR3 region has the DNA TGCGCCAGCAGTCCCGGCGAGGGTGGAAGTCAGCCCCAGCATTTT. Its protein is CASSPGEGGSQPQHF.

There are a few counts of this clonotype. The chain is built from TRBV3-1 and TRBJ1-5; D remains ambiguous. The germline V and J ends were trimmed by 0 bases and 7 bases, with 7 bases remaining between them. Germline V CDR1 and CDR2: LGHDT, YNNKEL (reference sequence). This CDR3 comprises 13 residues. In DNA form, the CDR3 reads TGTGCCAGCAGCCAAGATGTTGGACAGCCCCAGCATTTT. The encoded protein is CASSQDVGQPQHF.

This clonotype was seen only a few times. This chain connects TRBV5-1 to TRBJ2-2, with D tentatively TRBD1 (6 bases). CDR1 is SGHRS, CDR2 YFSETQ, per germline. The germline V and J ends were trimmed by 3 bases and 3 bases, with 12 bases remaining between them. This CDR3 has 15 amino acids. The CDR3 DNA sequence: TGCGCCAGCAGCTGGACAAACAGGGACACCGGGGAGCTGTTTTTT. Protein sequence: CASSWTNRDTGELFF.

The rearrangement links TRBV5-5 to TRBJ1-1; maybe TRBD1 (5 bases). Trimming took 2 bases from V and 0 from J, leaving 11 bases between them. This CDR3 spans 15 amino acids. Germline values: CDR1 SGHKS, CDR2 YYEKEE (reference sequence). CDR3 region: CASSFSRGLNTEAFF. As DNA, the CDR3 is TGTGCCAGCAGCTTTTCGAGGGGCTTGAACACTGAAGCTTTCTTT. Full variable domain (outside the CDR3, taken from reference TRBV5-5 and TRBJ1-1): DAGVTQSPTHLIKTRGQQVTLRCSPISGHKSVSWYQQVLGQGPQFIFQYYEKEERGRGNFPDRFSARQFPNYSSELNVNALLLGDSALYLCASSFSRGLNTEAFFGQGTRLTVV.

This clonotype was counted between two and nine times. The genes are TRBV28 and TRBJ1-6; 10 nucleotides line up with TRBD1. This CDR3 is 14 amino acids long. Germline V gene sequence: CDR1 MDHEN, CDR2 SYDVKM. J gave up 10 bases and V 4 bases, and 4 bases lay outside the gene matches. As DNA, the CDR3 is TGTGCCAGCAGTTCGGACAGGGGGAGGTCACCCCTCCACTTT. Protein sequence: CASSSDRGRSPLHF.

This clonotype was seen once. The J gene is TRBJ2-6, the V gene TRBV6-6, with D hard to call. Trimming removed 2 bases at V and 8 bases at J, with 13 bases between. This CDR3 is built from 15 residues. Per germline, CDR1 MNHNY and CDR2 SVGAGI (reference sequence). The DNA of the CDR3 is TGTGCCAGCAGTTACGAGGACGGTCGGACCAACGTCCTGACTTTC. Its translation is CASSYEDGRTNVLTF.

The CDR3 region is CASSGTGVTQYF. The DNA of the CDR3 is TGTGCCAGCAGCGGGACAGGGGTGACGCAGTATTTT. This chain links TRBV6-1 with TRBJ2-3; the match to TRBD1 covers 10 bases. Germline V gene data show CDR1 as MNHNS and CDR2 as SASEGT. The V gene end was trimmed by 6 bases and the J gene end by 9 bases; junction bases not matched to a gene: 3. The CDR3 is made up of 12 amino acids.

This clonotype was counted many times. The CDR3 DNA reads TGTGCCAGCAGCGACAGCGCCGGGGGTCACGAGCAGTACTTC. Encoded protein: CASSDSAGGHEQYF. The rearrangement joins TRBV3-1 to TRBJ2-7; D may be TRBD2 (6 bases). Germline CDR1 is LGHDT and CDR2 is YNNKEL (reference sequence). The V gene lost 5 bases and the J gene lost 5 bases, with 16 bases spanning the gap. CDR3 length: 14 amino acids.

V usage is TRBV5-1 and J usage is TRBJ2-1; 15 bases align to TRBD2. The CDR3 covers 17 residues. Unmatched junction bases numbered 4, after V lost 4 bases and J lost 2 bases. Germline CDR1 SGHRS, CDR2 YFSETQ. DNA of the CDR3: TGCGCCAGCAGCAGCGGACTAGCGGGGGGGCCCTACAATGAGCAGTTCTTC. This gives the protein CASSSGLAGGPYNEQFF.

This clonotype was seen only a few times. This chain uses TRBV2 with TRBJ2-2, with D possibly matching TRBD1 (5 bases). V lost 6 bases and J 2 bases, leaving 7 bases between the germline ends. Germline values: CDR1 SNHLY, CDR2 FYNNEI. The CDR3 contains 13 residues. CDR3 loop: CASRTVNTGELFF. The CDR3 DNA is TGTGCCAGCAGGACAGTCAACACCGGGGAGCTGTTTTTT. Using reference TRBV2 and TRBJ2-2 for the parts outside the CDR3, the full variable domain is EPEVTQTPSHQVTQMGQEVILRCVPISNHLYFYWYRQILGQKVEFLVSFYNNEISEKSEIFDDQFSVERPDGSNFTLKIRSTKLEDSAMYFCASRTVNTGELFFGEGSRLTVL.

The rearrangement uses TRBV5-6 and TRBJ1-4; TRBD1 might be the D (5 bases). The CDR3 has 13 amino acids. Trimming removed 2 bases at V and 4 bases at J, with 6 bases between. Looked up from germline, CDR1 is SGHDT and CDR2 is YYEEEE. CDR3 sequence reads: CASSLQVNEKLFF. The CDR3 bases are TGTGCCAGCAGCTTACAGGTTAATGAAAAACTGTTTTTT.

This clonotype was picked up many times. The chain links TRBV5-5 to TRBJ2-3; the D gene is possibly TRBD2 (6 bases). Germline CDR1 and CDR2: SGHKS and YYEKEE (reference sequence). Trimming cost V 0 bases and J 2 bases, with 13 bases left between them. This CDR3 is built from 16 residues. In nucleotides, the CDR3 is TGTGCCAGCAGCTTGGGGAGGGCCCAGAACACAGATACGCAGTATTTT. Its translation: CASSLGRAQNTDTQYF. Variable domain in full (rest from reference TRBV5-5 and TRBJ2-3): DAGVTQSPTHLIKTRGQQVTLRCSPISGHKSVSWYQQVLGQGPQFIFQYYEKEERGRGNFPDRFSARQFPNYSSELNVNALLLGDSALYLCASSLGRAQNTDTQYFGPGTRLTVL.

This clonotype occurred many times. The CDR3 protein is CSADSGGAVETQYF. CDR3 sequence (DNA): TGCAGTGCCGATAGCGGGGGGGCAGTAGAGACCCAGTACTTC. V and J are TRBV20-1 and TRBJ2-5; 11 bases map to TRBD2. Unmatched junction bases numbered 7, after V lost 6 bases and J lost 4 bases. This CDR3 region has 14 residues. The germline CDR1 and CDR2 sequences are DFQATT and SNEGSKA (reference sequence).

The rearrangement joins TRBV5-1 to TRBJ1-2; no clear D. Germline V gene lookup returns CDR1 SGHRS and CDR2 YFSETQ. CDR3 size: 15 residues. V dropped 4 bases and J dropped 6 bases, with 19 bases sitting between them. DNA for the CDR3: TGCGCCAGCAGCAGGGTTCTATGGAGGAGCGATGGCTACACCTTC. Its translation: CASSRVLWRSDGYTF.

This clonotype has a count of ten or more. The V call is TRBV7-2, the J call TRBJ2-1, with 12 nucleotides matching TRBD2. The germline gives CDR1 SGHTA, CDR2 FQGNSA. J was trimmed by 12 bases and V by 4 bases; bases with no gene match: 13. This CDR3 comprises 16 residues. This CDR3 is CASSSSGGALVSGQFF. The CDR3 DNA reads as TGTGCCAGCAGCTCTAGCGGGGGGGCCCTTGTGAGCGGGCAGTTCTTC.

The CDR3 sequence is CASSAGTGTRDTQYF. CDR3 nucleotide sequence: TGTGCCAGCAGCGCCGGGACAGGGACCCGAGATACGCAGTATTTT. The V call is TRBV6-4, the J call TRBJ2-3; 9 bases are shared with TRBD1. After removal of 6 bases from V and 5 bases from J, the junction contained 9 bases not matched to a gene. The CDR3 loop spans 15 amino acids. Germline V gene data show CDR1 as MRHNA and CDR2 as SNTAGT.

The chain uses TRBV7-3 and TRBJ2-2, with D maybe TRBD2 (6 bases). The length of the CDR3 is 14 residues. V lost 5 bases and J lost 6, with 13 bases in between. The germline CDR1 and CDR2 sequences are SGHTA and FQGTGA. The CDR3: CASSGDPGAGELFF. In DNA, the CDR3 is TGTGCCAGCAGCGGGGACCCGGGAGCCGGGGAGCTGTTTTTT.

The rearrangement links TRBV10-3 to TRBJ1-1; D gene unclear. The CDR3 totals 13 residues. V lost 0 bases and J 5 bases, leaving 7 bases between the germline ends. Germline values: CDR1 ENHRY, CDR2 SYGVKD. CDR3 DNA sequence: TGTGCCATCAGTGAGTCAAGCAAAACTGAAGCTTTCTTT. This translates into CAISESSKTEAFF.

This clonotype was detected only a few times. This sequence joins TRBV6-2 or TRBV6-3 and TRBJ1-2; TRBD1 aligns across 8 bases. J lost 5 bases, V lost 7 bases, and 12 bases had no gene match. This CDR3 is built from 15 residues. CDR1 and CDR2 (germline): MNHEY, SVGEGT. This CDR3 reads CASTSEAGGYYGYTF. CDR3 sequence (DNA): TGTGCCAGCACCTCCGAAGCAGGGGGCTATTATGGCTACACCTTC.

A few counts support this clonotype. The gene calls are TRBV20-1 and TRBJ1-1; no clear D gene. The CDR3 extends over 13 amino acids. From germline, CDR1 is DFQATT and CDR2 SNEGSKA (reference sequence). V lost 6 bases and J 0 bases, leaving 11 bases between the germline ends. For the CDR3, the DNA is TGCAGTGCGACGGGTCCCATGAACACTGAAGCTTTCTTT. Protein sequence: CSATGPMNTEAFF.

This rearrangement joins TRBV7-9 to TRBJ2-7, with TRBD1 matching 7 bases. The CDR3 consists of 13 residues. The germline V gene encodes CDR1 SEHNR and CDR2 FQNEAQ (reference sequence). The J segment lost 2 bases and the V segment lost 5 bases, leaving 3 bases of the junction unmatched. CDR3 sequence reads: CASSHGTAYEQYV. The CDR3, as DNA: TGTGCCAGCAGCCATGGGACAGCCTACGAGCAGTACGTC.